The clone carrying this T cell receptor beta chain was counted between two and nine times. Its cognate antigen is unknown. The data originate from a study of response to subunit inactivated influenza vaccine. Findings and limits, study-wide: Authors suggested each seasonal flu vaccination may recruit only limited numbers of new T cells.

Trimming cost V 5 bases and J 5 bases; bases outside gene matches: 3. The CDR3 sequence is 13 residues long. CDR1 and CDR2 from the germline V gene are MNHEY and SVGEGT. Each CDR3 protein is one row after TCRdb ran MiXCR on the RT-PCR reads. Here the sample spans fewer than 750,000 distinct CDR3 sequences, approximately 14% being singletons. This TCR came from a man between 50 and 59 years old who received an inactivated influenza vaccine. The sample consisted of PBMCs from blood, taken roughly 13 days after vaccination. The rearrangement joins TRBV6-2 or TRBV6-3 to TRBJ2-3; 8 positions agree with TRBD2. The CDR3 is CASSRAGEDTQYF. The CDR3 DNA is TGTGCCAGCAGTAGAGCGGGGGAAGATACGCAGTATTTT.